This record looks at one T cell receptor (beta chain) sequence and its context. The antigen is unknown. This entry is derived from a study of cytomegalovirus exposure and HLA in healthy donors. Study conclusions and caveats: The study had only CMV serostatus as immune exposure information.

The study ran its PCR with 60 Vbeta and 13 Jbeta primers. TCRdb keeps only in-frame clones here, not all; method: immunoSEQ multiplex PCR. The sample yields approximately 110,000 clones, 74% seen once. The CDR3 consists of 15 residues. Germline V lookup: CDR1 SGHRS, CDR2 YFSETQ. Trimming cost V 0 bases and J 2 bases, with 11 bases left between them. The clonotype was recovered from a man over 45 in good health and CMV-seropositive. The chain is built from TRBV5-1 and TRBJ2-5; a possible D gene is TRBD1 (5 bases). What was sequenced was PBMCs. CDR3 sequence reads: CASSLGQINQETQYF. DNA of the CDR3: TGCGCCAGCAGCTTGGGACAGATCAATCAAGAGACCCAGTACTTC.